Included here is one TCR beta chain sequence, with context. The CDR3 is 17 residues long. Germline CDR1 and CDR2: SEHNR and FQNEAQ (reference sequence). Trimming took off 5 bases at V and 0 bases at J, with 18 bases between the two ends. This record comes from a study of T-cell reconstitution after alpha-beta-depleted transplantation in children. Unique molecular identifiers tagged the TCRbeta library. One entry per CDR3 protein, called by TCRdb with MiXCR from the PCR reads. Of 600,000 to 700,000 distinct CDR3 sequences listed, roughly 15% were seen once; the top ten hold 0.8% to 1.1%. The sequencing used PBMCs from the stem cell graft donor, collected from the stem cell graft. The source of this sequence is a human donor who donated a stem cell graft to a child with acute myeloid leukemia. J is TRBJ2-3 and V is TRBV7-9, with D possibly called TRBD1 or TRBD2 (5 bases each). Here the CDR3 reads CASSRLPGRLSTDTQYF. CDR3 DNA: TGTGCCAGCAGCCGACTCCCGGGACGGCTAAGCACAGATACGCAGTATTTT.